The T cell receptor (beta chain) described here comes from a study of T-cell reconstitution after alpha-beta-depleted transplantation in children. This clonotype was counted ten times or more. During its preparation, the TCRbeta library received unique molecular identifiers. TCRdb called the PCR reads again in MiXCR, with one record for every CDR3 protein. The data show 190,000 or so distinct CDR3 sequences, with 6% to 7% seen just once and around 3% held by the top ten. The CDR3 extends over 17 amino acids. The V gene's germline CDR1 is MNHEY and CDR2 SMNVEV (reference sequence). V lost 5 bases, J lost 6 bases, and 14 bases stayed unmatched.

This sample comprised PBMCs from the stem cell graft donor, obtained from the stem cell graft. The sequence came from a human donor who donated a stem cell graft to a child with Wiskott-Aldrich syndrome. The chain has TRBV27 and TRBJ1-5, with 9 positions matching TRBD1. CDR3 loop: CASSQIGQGKSGQPQHF. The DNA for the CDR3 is TGTGCCAGCAGTCAAATAGGACAGGGGAAGAGTGGTCAGCCCCAGCATTTT.